The 21 T cell receptor beta chains listed next were all sequenced from one sample in a study of T-cell memory formation after mild COVID-19. TCRdb re-analysed the 5' RACE reads in MiXCR, keeping a single row per CDR3 protein. Of 300,000 to 400,000 distinct CDR3 sequences in the sample, approximately 14% were seen once. Input material: PBMCs or a T cell subset sorted from them (not recorded which). The receptors were sampled from a man between 18 and 29 years old who had mild COVID-19 (a few samples of this study predate the infection). Cell type and time point are not known.

The genes are TRBV5-6 and TRBJ1-1; no clear D. The CDR3 has 14 amino acids. Trimming shortened V by 1 base and J by 1 base, and 8 bases separated the two germline ends. CDR1 SGHDT and CDR2 YYEEEE come from the germline V gene. In DNA form, the CDR3 reads TGTGCCAGCAGCTTGACGACTGAGAACACTGAAGCTTTCTTT. Translated, it gives CASSLTTENTEAFF. The full variable domain, completed using reference TRBV5-6 and TRBJ1-1, is DAGVTQSPTHLIKTRGQQVTLRCSPKSGHDTVSWYQQALGQGPQFIFQYYEEEERQRGNFPDRFSGHQFPNYSSELNVNALLLGDSALYLCASSLTTENTEAFFGQGTRLTVV.

V gene TRBV6-2 or TRBV6-3 combines with J gene TRBJ1-6, with 7 bases that match TRBD1. J lost 8 bases, V lost 0 bases, and 10 bases had no gene match. CDR3 size: 17 residues. Germline CDR1 is MNHEY and CDR2 is SVGEGT. Written as DNA, the CDR3 is TGTGCCAGCAGTTACTCATACAGGGGCCGGGATGATTCACCCCTCCACTTT. This translates into CASSYSYRGRDDSPLHF.

The chain recombines TRBV5-6 with TRBJ1-3, with D maybe TRBD1 (5 bases). Per germline, CDR1 SGHDT and CDR2 YYEEEE. The V end lost 4 bases, the J end lost 3 bases, and 17 bases lay between the germline ends. The CDR3 consists of 16 residues. CDR3 DNA: TGTGCCAGCAGCCCCCTCGAAGGGGCTCGTGGAAACACCATATATTTT. Residues: CASSPLEGARGNTIYF. Full variable domain (missing parts from reference TRBV5-6 and TRBJ1-3): DAGVTQSPTHLIKTRGQQVTLRCSPKSGHDTVSWYQQALGQGPQFIFQYYEEEERQRGNFPDRFSGHQFPNYSSELNVNALLLGDSALYLCASSPLEGARGNTIYFGEGSWLTVV.

The rearrangement links TRBV12-3 or TRBV12-4 to TRBJ1-1; D possibly corresponds to TRBD1 (6 bases). The CDR3 has 11 amino acids. Trimming stripped 6 bases from V and 11 bases from J, with 13 bases between. CDR3 bases: TGTGCCAGCAGCCCCGGGGGGGCGGCTTTCTTT. Its translation is CASSPGGAAFF.

This sequence joins TRBV9 and TRBJ2-3; 7 bases line up with TRBD1. This CDR3 region has 16 residues. The germline V gene encodes CDR1 SGDLS and CDR2 YYNGEE. Germline trimming cut 0 bases from V and 5 bases from J; bases unmatched to any gene: 9. The chain's CDR3 is CASSVVGTVRGDTQYF. The CDR3 coding sequence is TGTGCCAGCAGCGTAGTAGGGACAGTGAGGGGAGATACGCAGTATTTT.

The sample holds a few counts of this clonotype. The chain carries TRBV4-3 and TRBJ2-5; no definite D call. V gave up 2 bases and J gave up 5 bases, with 15 bases separating them. The CDR3 runs to 15 residues. Germline V gene data show CDR1 as LGHNA and CDR2 as YSLEER. CDR3 sequence: CASSQHNGRPETQYF. In DNA, the CDR3 is TGCGCCAGCAGCCAACATAACGGCAGGCCGGAGACCCAGTACTTC.

This clonotype was detected a few times. The chain carries TRBV7-9 and TRBJ2-1; D is ambiguous. The germline V gene encodes CDR1 SEHNR and CDR2 FQNEAQ (reference sequence). V shed 1 base and J shed 9 bases, with 10 bases lying between them. The CDR3 runs to 13 residues. DNA of the CDR3: TGTGCCAGCAGCTTAGGGGAAGTAAGTGAGCAGTTCTTC. This codes for CASSLGEVSEQFF.

V is TRBV24-1 and J is TRBJ2-3; perhaps TRBD2 as D (6 bases). Deletions cut 2 bases from V and 0 bases from J, with 14 bases between. The length of the CDR3 is 17 residues. Germline lookup yields CDR1 KGHDR and CDR2 SFDVKD. This chain's CDR3 is CATSDSSYGTSTDTQYF. CDR3 nucleotides: TGTGCCACCAGTGATTCGTCCTACGGGACTAGCACAGATACGCAGTATTTT.

The sample holds many counts of this clonotype. The junction does not match germline at one end; this may be a read error. The chain recombines TRBV7-7 with TRBJ2-3, with TRBD2 identical over 8 bases. This CDR3 is built from 15 residues. Germline values: CDR1 SSHAT, CDR2 FNYEAQ (reference sequence). The CDR3 loop is CASSYAAGGTDTQYF. In DNA, the CDR3 is TGTGCTAGCAGCTACGCAGCGGGGGGCACAGATACGCAGTATTTT.

The J gene is TRBJ2-5, the V gene TRBV12-5, with D possibly being TRBD2 (6 bases). The germline V gene has CDR1 LGHNT and CDR2 FRNRAP. Trimming took 5 bases from V and 4 from J, leaving 11 bases between them. This CDR3 has 13 amino acids. The CDR3 DNA reads as TGTGCTAGTGGTCCCCAGGGAGGAGAGACCCAGTACTTC. Translating gives CASGPQGGETQYF.

This chain uses TRBV7-9 with TRBJ1-1, with unresolved D. The CDR3 is 14 residues long. Germline-derived CDR1 and CDR2 are SEHNR and FQNEAQ (reference sequence). V dropped 5 bases and J dropped 3 bases, with 13 bases sitting between them. CDR3 in amino acids: CASSPQAQDTEAFF. The CDR3 DNA reads as TGTGCCAGCAGCCCCCAGGCTCAGGACACTGAAGCTTTCTTT. Complete variable domain (other parts from reference TRBV7-9 and TRBJ1-1): DTGVSQNPRHKITKRGQNVTFRCDPISEHNRLYWYRQTLGQGPEFLTYFQNEAQLEKSRLLSDRFSAERPKGSFSTLEIQRTEQGDSAMYLCASSPQAQDTEAFFGQGTRLTVV.

There are a few counts of this clonotype. The rearrangement joins TRBV27 to TRBJ1-2; 7 nucleotides line up with TRBD1. The CDR3 has 13 residues. Looked up from germline, CDR1 is MNHEY and CDR2 is SMNVEV (reference sequence). After removal of 5 bases from V and 5 bases from J, the junction contained 5 bases not matched to a gene. CDR3 residues: CASSETGWYGYTF. The CDR3 DNA reads TGTGCCAGCAGTGAGACAGGGTGGTATGGCTACACCTTC.

The genes are TRBV29-1 and TRBJ1-1, with TRBD1 identical over 8 bases. The CDR3 has 13 amino acids. Germline V gene lookup returns CDR1 SQVTM and CDR2 ANQGSEA. The trim removed 5 bases at V and 3 bases at J, leaving 5 bases unmatched. The CDR3 DNA sequence: TGCAGCGTTCGGACAGGGTGGGACACTGAAGCTTTCTTT. Amino acid sequence: CSVRTGWDTEAFF.

V is TRBV4-2 and J is TRBJ2-6; D possibly corresponds to TRBD1 (6 bases). The CDR3 contains 18 residues. V was trimmed by 0 bases and J by 0 bases, leaving 12 bases between them. CDR1 and CDR2 (germline): LGHNA, YNFKEQ. This CDR3 reads CASSQDWGLLSGANVLTF. As DNA, the CDR3 is TGTGCCAGCAGCCAAGATTGGGGGCTTCTCTCTGGGGCCAACGTCCTGACTTTC.

This clonotype appeared a few times. The chain combines TRBV7-9 with TRBJ1-1, with no clear D. V lost 5 bases and J lost 10, with 17 bases in between. Looked up from germline, CDR1 is SEHNR and CDR2 is FQNEAQ (reference sequence). The CDR3 runs to 13 residues. CDR3 DNA sequence: TGTGCCAGCAGCCCCAGCGGTCTCGGGAGAGCTTTCTTT. Translating gives CASSPSGLGRAFF.

The J gene is TRBJ2-3, the V gene TRBV12-3 or TRBV12-4; 8 bases are shared with TRBD1. This CDR3 has 13 amino acids. The ends lost 7 bases at V and 5 bases at J; junction bases unmatched: 5. This CDR3 reads CASKVQGGDTQYF. DNA for the CDR3: TGTGCCAGCAAGGTACAGGGGGGAGATACGCAGTATTTT.

The DNA of the CDR3 is TGTGCCAGCAGTTCTTTCGTCGGAGGGGTGAATGAGCAGTTCTTC. Its protein product is CASSSFVGGVNEQFF. The V and J genes are TRBV27 and TRBJ2-1; the D gene is possibly TRBD2 (6 bases). Between the trimmed V and J ends, which lost 4 bases and 7 bases, there was a span of 17 bases. The germline V gene encodes CDR1 MNHEY and CDR2 SMNVEV (reference sequence). This CDR3 is 15 amino acids long.

This clonotype was counted many times. The chain employs TRBV4-3 and TRBJ2-3, with D possibly TRBD2 on 5 matching bases. The CDR3 runs to 17 residues. Germline V lookup: CDR1 LGHNA, CDR2 YSLEER. V was clipped by 0 bases and J by 0 bases, with 13 bases between them. The CDR3 DNA follows: TGCGCCAGCAGCCAAGACAGGCCGGGGTCTAGCACAGATACGCAGTATTTT. As protein: CASSQDRPGSSTDTQYF.

The chain links TRBV4-2 to TRBJ1-1; 8 nucleotides line up with TRBD1. Germline lookup yields CDR1 LGHNA and CDR2 YNFKEQ. This CDR3 comprises 15 residues. V gave up 0 bases and J gave up 3 bases; unmatched junction bases: 3. This chain's CDR3 is CASSQEWTGYTEAFF. CDR3 sequence (DNA): TGTGCCAGCAGCCAAGAATGGACAGGGTACACTGAAGCTTTCTTT.

The genes are TRBV6-5 and TRBJ1-6; weak D call: TRBD1 (5 bases). This CDR3 spans 13 amino acids. The V gene's germline CDR1 is MNHEY and CDR2 SVGAGI. V gave up 2 bases and J gave up 7 bases, with 6 bases separating them. The CDR3: CASSYEGNSPLHF. The CDR3 DNA reads TGTGCCAGCAGTTACGAGGGGAATTCACCCCTCCACTTT.

In this sample, this clonotype turned up a few times. The rearrangement joins TRBV5-1 to TRBJ1-6, with no clear D. V gave up 3 bases and J gave up 7 bases, with 17 bases separating them. The CDR3 runs to 16 residues. Germline CDR1 reads SGHRS; CDR2 reads YFSETQ. The CDR3 protein is CASSSWGGEGNSPLHF. The DNA for the CDR3 is TGCGCCAGCAGCTCATGGGGTGGGGAAGGGAATTCACCCCTCCACTTT.